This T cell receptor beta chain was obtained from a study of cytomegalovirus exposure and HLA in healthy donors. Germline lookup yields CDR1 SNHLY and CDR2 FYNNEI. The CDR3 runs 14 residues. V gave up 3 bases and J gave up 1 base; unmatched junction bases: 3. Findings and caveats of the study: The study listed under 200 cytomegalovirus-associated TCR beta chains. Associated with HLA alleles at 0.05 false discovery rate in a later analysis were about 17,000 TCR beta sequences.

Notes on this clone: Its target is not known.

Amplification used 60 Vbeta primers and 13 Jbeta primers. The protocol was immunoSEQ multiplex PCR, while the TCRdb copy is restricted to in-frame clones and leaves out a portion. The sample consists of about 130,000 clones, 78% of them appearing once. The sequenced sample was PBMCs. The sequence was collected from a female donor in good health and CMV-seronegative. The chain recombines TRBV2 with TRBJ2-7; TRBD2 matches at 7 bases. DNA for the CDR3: TGTGCCAGCAGTGAGTCGCGGGGGTCCTACGAGCAGTACTTC. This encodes CASSESRGSYEQYF.